This TCR beta chain is from a study of human T cells and chemical hapten exposure. Across the study: Patients got weekly scalp diphenylcyclopropenone doses over the roughly 22-week study.

TCRdb used MiXCR to reprocess the RACE reads, holding one entry per CDR3 protein. The sample shows fewer than 85,000 distinct CDR3 sequences, about 10% of them seen only once. Described time point: patch test 2, 6 weeks after DPC sensitization. As to treatment: therapeutic diphenylcyclopropenone sensitization with weekly scalp DPC. Ten or more counts support this clonotype. Material: whole blood, obtained in connection with sensitization to the hapten diphenylcyclopropenone (DPC). This TCR was sampled from a woman aged 25 to 39 with alopecia areata. Some clones in this sample may be carry-over from other donors' samples.

CDR3 residues: CASSFYGSLETQYF. CDR3 in DNA: TGTGCCAGCAGTTTTTATGGGTCTTTGGAGACCCAGTACTTC. This chain uses TRBV12-3 or TRBV12-4 with TRBJ2-5, with D uncertain. Trimming took 3 bases from V and 5 from J, leaving 13 bases between them. The CDR3 length is 14 residues.